This T cell receptor (beta chain) is from a study of molecular identifiers for immune sequencing clone quantification. About the research overall: For replicates, RNA isolated from approximately 20,000 or 98,000 naive CD8 cells was divided into five portions, of which four were sequenced.

General study points: Clones that exceeded 20 RNA copies held over 99% of effector molecules, yet under 1% in naive cells.

This clonotype was seen many times. Its cognate antigen is unknown. Trimming cost V 0 bases and J 7 bases, with 18 bases left between them. This CDR3 spans 16 amino acids. Germline V gene lookup returns CDR1 MGHRA and CDR2 YSYEKL. TCRdb re-called the PCR reads through MiXCR, storing one row per CDR3 protein. The repertoire holds some 41,000 distinct CDR3 sequences, with roughly 18% as singletons. The CD8+CD4-CCR7+CD45RA+ phenotype defined the sorted naive CD8 T cells. The receptor was isolated from a human donor in good health. Some libraries in this study had Jurkat cell RNA spiked in. Sequencing was done on a sample of naive CD8+ T cells from blood, with Jurkat cell RNA spiked in. The subset denotes: FACS-sorted CD8+CD4-CCR7+CD45RA+ naive T cells. The V and J genes are TRBV4-1 and TRBJ1-2, with D unclear. This chain's CDR3 is CASSQDPGGGFGGYTF. CDR3 DNA sequence: TGCGCCAGCAGCCAAGATCCCGGCGGCGGGTTCGGTGGCTACACCTTC.